The T cell receptor (beta chain) under discussion was sequenced for a study of cytotoxic CD8 clonotypes in ibrutinib-treated CLL. This clone was found a few times. Its specificity is unknown. Study observations and caveats: Among the clonotypes, public ones were uncommon and contracted or held stable on treatment. The times at which samples were taken varied between sustained-remission and progressing patients.

Depth targeted 1 in 200,000 to 1 in 1 million T cells, averaging 10x coverage per clonotype. Libraries were prepared by immunoSEQ multiplex PCR; TCRdb keeps only in-frame clonotypes and omits some of them. The sample has 200,000 to 250,000 clones; more than 65% are singletons. Per the germline V gene, CDR1 is SGHVS and CDR2 is FNYEAQ. V was shortened by 4 bases and J by 6 bases, with 10 bases between the two germline ends. This CDR3 is 13 amino acids long. The sequenced sample was PBMCs, obtained after 12 months of ibrutinib treatment. This TCR was recovered from a human donor with chronic lymphocytic leukemia. The chain combines TRBV7-6 with TRBJ1-5; D is uncertain. The CDR3 reads CASSSQWGQPQHF. As DNA, the CDR3 is TGTGCCAGCAGCTCGCAATGGGGTCAGCCCCAGCATTTT.